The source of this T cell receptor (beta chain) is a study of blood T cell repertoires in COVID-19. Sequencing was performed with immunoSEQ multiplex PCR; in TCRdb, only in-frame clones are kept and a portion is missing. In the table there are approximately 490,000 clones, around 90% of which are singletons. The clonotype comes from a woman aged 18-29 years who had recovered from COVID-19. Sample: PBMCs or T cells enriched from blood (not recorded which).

The CDR3 sequence is CASSGTSGENEQFF. Written as DNA, the CDR3 is TGTGCCAGCAGCGGGACTAGCGGGGAGAATGAGCAGTTCTTC. The chain couples TRBV9 to TRBJ2-1, with 12 bases matching TRBD2. The ends lost 3 bases at V and 7 bases at J; junction bases unmatched: 2. The CDR3 covers 14 residues. The germline V gene encodes CDR1 SGDLS and CDR2 YYNGEE. The full variable domain, rest sourced from reference TRBV9 and TRBJ2-1, is DSGVTQTPKHLITATGQRVTLRCSPRSGDLSVYWYQQSLDQGLQFLIQYYNGEERAKGNILERFSAQQFPDLHSELNLSSLELGDSALYFCASSGTSGENEQFFGPGTRLTVL.